One and the same sample provided the 28 T cell receptor beta chains below, sequenced in a study of cytomegalovirus exposure and HLA in healthy donors. Researchers ran the PCR with 60 Vbeta and 13 Jbeta primers. Method: immunoSEQ multiplex PCR; TCRdb's copy keeps in-frame clones and lacks some. The listing records approximately 46,000 clones. The sample taken for sequencing was PBMCs. All receptors derive from a male donor in good health and CMV-seronegative.

The chain couples TRBV9 to TRBJ2-1; 10 bases match TRBD2. The V gene end was trimmed by 3 bases and the J gene end by 4 bases; junction bases not matched to a gene: 4. The CDR3 loop spans 15 amino acids. Per the germline V gene, CDR1 is SGDLS and CDR2 is YYNGEE. CDR3 residues: CASSEAGGRYNEQFF. Written as DNA, the CDR3 is TGTGCCAGCAGCGAAGCGGGAGGGCGGTACAATGAGCAGTTCTTC.

This chain connects TRBV5-1 to TRBJ2-7, with D perhaps matching TRBD1 (6 bases). The CDR3 totals 13 residues. Trimming removed 5 bases from V and 3 bases from J, with 12 bases in between. The germline V gene has CDR1 SGHRS and CDR2 YFSETQ. The CDR3 DNA reads as TGCGCCAGCAGTAGGGACACCAACTACGAGCAGTACTTC. Protein sequence: CASSRDTNYEQYF.

The chain has TRBV18 and TRBJ2-5; 7 bases fit TRBD1. This CDR3 region has 13 residues. CDR1 and CDR2 (germline): KGHSH, LQKENI. Unmatched junction bases numbered 4, after V lost 2 bases and J lost 7 bases. The CDR3 sequence: CASSPAAGGTQYF. The CDR3 nucleotides read TGTGCCAGCTCACCAGCGGCAGGGGGGACCCAGTACTTC.

The chain carries TRBV19 and TRBJ2-1, with 8 bases lining up with TRBD2. V was clipped by 3 bases and J by 8 bases; unmatched bases: 6. Per the germline V gene, CDR1 is LNHDA and CDR2 is SQIVND (reference sequence). CDR3 size: 14 residues. DNA of the CDR3: TGTGCCAGTAGTATGCTCTCCGGGAGGGATGAGCAGTTCTTC. Protein: CASSMLSGRDEQFF.

The V call is TRBV10-3, the J call TRBJ1-2; tentative D call: TRBD1 (5 bases). V shed 3 bases and J shed 11 bases, with 16 bases lying between them. Germline values: CDR1 ENHRY, CDR2 SYGVKD. The CDR3 extends over 13 amino acids. The CDR3 DNA sequence: TGTGCCATCAGTGACGGGGGGATGCATTCATACACCTTC. This translates into CAISDGGMHSYTF.

The chain links TRBV7-2 to TRBJ2-1; D ambiguous. V was clipped by 2 bases and J by 8 bases, with 16 bases between them. The CDR3 totals 15 residues. Germline V gene lookup returns CDR1 SGHTA and CDR2 FQGNSA. The CDR3, as DNA: TGTGCCAGCAGCTTAAGAAGCGCCCAAGGTCATGAGCAGTTCTTC. This translates into CASSLRSAQGHEQFF.

This chain joins TRBV18 and TRBJ1-3, with 7 positions matching TRBD1. The CDR3 runs 16 residues. Germline assignment: CDR1 KGHSH and CDR2 LQKENI. V was clipped by 5 bases and J by 1 base; unmatched bases: 8. CDR3 nucleotides: TGTGCCAGCTCAACAGGACAGGCTACATCTGGAAACACCATATATTTT. This sequence encodes CASSTGQATSGNTIYF.

Written as DNA, the CDR3 is TGTGCCAGTCTGGAGGGGGCCACCGCTTCTGGGGCCAACGTCCTGACTTTC. This translates into CASLEGATASGANVLTF. The chain uses TRBV19 and TRBJ2-6, with D possibly matching TRBD1 (7 bases). CDR1 is LNHDA and CDR2 is SQIVND in the germline V gene (reference sequence). The V end was cut by 8 bases, the J end by 1 base, with 18 bases between. The CDR3 sequence is 17 residues long.

This chain uses TRBV10-2 with TRBJ1-4, with TRBD1 matching 9 bases. The CDR3 consists of 14 residues. The germline gives CDR1 WSHSY, CDR2 SAAADI. J lost 6 bases, V lost 5 bases, and 4 bases had no gene match. The CDR3 spells CASSTGTGYEKLFF. The CDR3 nucleotides read TGCGCCAGCAGTACCGGGACAGGGTATGAAAAACTGTTTTTT.

The CDR3 sequence: CASRVSGTDTQYF. The CDR3 DNA reads TGCGCCAGTCGGGTATCTGGCACAGATACGCAGTATTTT. This chain uses TRBV4-1 with TRBJ2-3; D unresolved. Deletions cut 9 bases from V and 1 base from J, with 11 bases between. Per germline, CDR1 MGHRA and CDR2 YSYEKL. The CDR3 spans 13 residues.

The V call is TRBV4-1, the J call TRBJ1-2; the D is unclear. This CDR3 has 11 amino acids. Germline assignment: CDR1 MGHRA and CDR2 YSYEKL. V lost 5 bases and J 8 bases, leaving 9 bases between the germline ends. The CDR3 region is CASSLEGGYTF. Here the CDR3 DNA reads TGCGCCAGCAGCTTGGAGGGAGGCTACACCTTC.

The chain combines TRBV5-1 with TRBJ1-3, with D unclear. The CDR3 is 16 amino acids. Trimming pared 0 bases from V and 0 bases from J, leaving 10 bases between. Germline assignment: CDR1 SGHRS and CDR2 YFSETQ. This CDR3 is CASSLDSGISGNTIYF. In DNA, the CDR3 is TGCGCCAGCAGCTTGGATTCGGGGATCTCTGGAAACACCATATATTTT.

The chain recombines TRBV7-8 with TRBJ2-7; 7 positions match TRBD1. V gave up 3 bases and J gave up 3 bases; unmatched junction bases: 5. CDR3 length: 14 residues. The germline CDR1 and CDR2 sequences are SGHVS and FQNEAQ. CDR3 DNA: TGTGCCAGCAGCTTGCCGAGGGGGCACTACGAGCAGTACTTC. Translation: CASSLPRGHYEQYF.

The chain recombines TRBV6-5 with TRBJ1-5; D is undetermined. V lost 9 bases and J lost 6, with 15 bases in between. CDR1 is MNHEY, CDR2 SVGAGI, per germline. This CDR3 has 13 amino acids. CDR3 amino acids: CASSRDNRQPQHF. The CDR3 nucleotides read TGTGCCAGTTCTCGAGACAATCGTCAGCCCCAGCATTTT.

The chain employs TRBV7-2 and TRBJ1-5, with D perhaps matching TRBD1 (5 bases). Germline V lookup: CDR1 SGHTA, CDR2 FQGNSA. Trimming took 0 bases from V and 3 from J, leaving 12 bases between them. The CDR3 contains 16 residues. Here the CDR3 DNA reads TGTGCCAGCAGCTTAGCTGGGGGGGGGATCAATCAGCCCCAGCATTTT. Translating gives CASSLAGGGINQPQHF.

The chain is built from TRBV5-1 and TRBJ2-3; TRBD1 agrees at 10 bases. The CDR3 is 15 residues long. After removal of 4 bases from V and 5 bases from J, the junction contained 7 bases not matched to a gene. Germline CDR1 and CDR2: SGHRS and YFSETQ. The CDR3 bases are TGCGCCAGCAGCCGACAGGGGGCGTTCGGAGATACGCAGTATTTT. Translating gives CASSRQGAFGDTQYF.

J is TRBJ2-1 and V is TRBV5-6, with 10 bases lining up with TRBD2. The CDR3 is 15 amino acids. Germline lookup yields CDR1 SGHDT and CDR2 YYEEEE. The V gene end was trimmed by 6 bases and the J gene end by 2 bases; junction bases not matched to a gene: 5. Written as DNA, the CDR3 is TGTGCCAGCACCTCGACTAGCGGGCCCTACAATGAGCAGTTCTTC. Its protein is CASTSTSGPYNEQFF.

V usage is TRBV7-3 and J usage is TRBJ1-2; D is possibly TRBD1 (5 bases). The CDR3 is 12 residues long. The germline V and J ends were trimmed by 5 bases and 5 bases, with 9 bases remaining between them. Germline assignment: CDR1 SGHTA and CDR2 FQGTGA. CDR3 coding DNA: TGTGCCAGCAGCGCCCGGGGGTATGGCTACACCTTC. Its translation is CASSARGYGYTF.

As DNA, the CDR3 is TGCAGCGCCCGGTCAGGGCGCGGTGAAAAACTGTTTTTT. Translated: CSARSGRGEKLFF. V usage is TRBV29-1 and J usage is TRBJ1-4, with a possible D match to TRBD1 (5 bases). The CDR3 runs to 13 residues. Germline lookup yields CDR1 SQVTM and CDR2 ANQGSEA. Trimming pared 7 bases from V and 7 bases from J, leaving 16 bases between.

The chain employs TRBV19 and TRBJ2-3, with 8 nucleotides matching TRBD1. The CDR3 contains 15 residues. V lost 5 bases to trimming and J lost 5 bases; unmatched junction nucleotides: 9. Germline CDR1 is LNHDA and CDR2 is SQIVND (reference sequence). CDR3 amino acids: CASSEYRGVRDTQYF. In DNA form, the CDR3 reads TGTGCCAGTAGTGAATACAGGGGGGTACGAGATACGCAGTATTTT.

V usage is TRBV7-8 and J usage is TRBJ1-6, with D hard to call. V gave up 4 bases and J gave up 13 bases, with 11 bases separating them. The CDR3 totals 12 residues. Germline V gene data show CDR1 as SGHVS and CDR2 as FQNEAQ. The DNA of the CDR3 is TGTGCCAGCAGCTCGGAGGTATCCCCCCTCCACTTT. Translation: CASSSEVSPLHF.

V gene TRBV19 combines with J gene TRBJ1-5, with 10 nucleotides matching TRBD1. Per germline, CDR1 LNHDA and CDR2 SQIVND (reference sequence). The V gene end was trimmed by 1 base and the J gene end by 4 bases; junction bases not matched to a gene: 10. The length of the CDR3 is 18 residues. CDR3 in DNA: TGTGCCAGTAGTATAGTCACGGTTACGGGACAGGGGAATCAGCCCCAGCATTTT. This sequence encodes CASSIVTVTGQGNQPQHF. Full variable domain (missing parts from reference TRBV19 and TRBJ1-5): DGGITQSPKYLFRKEGQNVTLSCEQNLNHDAMYWYRQDPGQGLRLIYYSQIVNDFQKGDIAEGYSVSREKKESFPLTVTSAQKNPTAFYLCASSIVTVTGQGNQPQHFGDGTRLSIL.

V usage is TRBV29-1 and J usage is TRBJ1-2, with 10 bases matching TRBD1. The CDR3 loop spans 11 amino acids. Germline V gene data show CDR1 as SQVTM and CDR2 as ANQGSEA. The CDR3 region is CSQGTGEGYTF. DNA for the CDR3: TGCAGTCAGGGGACAGGGGAAGGCTACACCTTC.

The CDR3 DNA reads as TGTGCCAGCAGCTCCCTTACTAGCGGGAGGAGGGATGAGCAGTTCTTC. Translation gives CASSSLTSGRRDEQFF. The chain couples TRBV7-3 to TRBJ2-1; 12 bases match TRBD2. Germline V lookup: CDR1 SGHTA, CDR2 FQGTGA. Unmatched junction bases numbered 9, after V lost 4 bases and J lost 8 bases. The CDR3 is 16 residues long. The whole variable domain, remainder taken from reference TRBV7-3 and TRBJ2-1, is GAGVSQTPSNKVTEKGKYVELRCDPISGHTALYWYRQSLGQGPEFLIYFQGTGAADDSGLPNDRFFAVRPEGSVSTLKIQRTERGDSAVYLCASSSLTSGRRDEQFFGPGTRLTVL.

The rearrangement links TRBV28 to TRBJ1-2, with 8 bases identical to TRBD1. This CDR3 is built from 14 residues. Germline CDR1 is MDHEN and CDR2 is SYDVKM. Trimming at V came to 5 bases and at J to 7 bases, leaving 9 bases not matched to a gene. The CDR3 protein is CASSPDRVMSGYTF. The DNA of the CDR3 is TGTGCCAGCAGTCCGGACAGGGTTATGAGTGGCTACACCTTC.

The chain has TRBV5-5 and TRBJ2-5; perhaps TRBD1 as D (6 bases). Trimming pared 0 bases from V and 5 bases from J, leaving 11 bases between. The CDR3 consists of 14 residues. Germline-derived CDR1 and CDR2 are SGHKS and YYEKEE (reference sequence). The CDR3 is CASSLGQVMETQYF. The CDR3, as DNA: TGTGCCAGCAGCTTGGGACAGGTGATGGAGACCCAGTACTTC.

The rearrangement uses TRBV2 and TRBJ2-7; D call uncertain. V was pared by 6 bases and J by 2 bases, with 11 bases between. This CDR3 has 13 residues. From germline, CDR1 is SNHLY and CDR2 FYNNEI. CDR3 in amino acids: CASSLRLAYEQYF. As DNA, the CDR3 is TGTGCCAGCAGCCTCAGACTGGCCTACGAGCAGTACTTC.

The V and J genes are TRBV25-1 and TRBJ2-1; D ambiguous. With 8 bases removed from V and 10 bases from J, the gap between germline ends came to 12 bases. CDR3 size: 11 residues. Germline assignment: CDR1 MGHDK and CDR2 SYGVNS. The CDR3 reads CASGAPREQFF. Here the CDR3 DNA reads TGTGCCAGCGGCGCGCCGCGGGAGCAGTTCTTC.